This is a list of T cell receptor beta chains from one sample in a study of CD8 T cells in ankylosing spondylitis. One entry per CDR3 protein results from TCRdb running MiXCR on the 5' RACE reads. The profile covers about 320,000 distinct CDR3 sequences, with approximately 10% appearing a single time and roughly 9% taken by the ten largest. The specimen was blood, either unsorted or a sorted T cell fraction (not recorded which). The receptors come from a female donor with ankylosing spondylitis or in good health (not recorded which). CDR3s include the opening cysteine and the closing phenylalanine or tryptophan. A D gene is named only where the DNA matches it firmly. Clone size, where shown, is once, few, many, or a class for clones that have expanded.

J: TRBJ2-7
size: many
D: TRBD1
V: TRBV28
DNA: TGTGCCAGCAGGGACAGGGCCTACGAGCAGTACTTC
CDR3: CASRDRAYEQYF

J: TRBJ2-5
size: -
D: TRBD2
V: TRBV4-2
DNA: TGTGCCAGCAGCCAAGATCGACTTGCAGCGGGAGTTCAATGGGCCCAGTACTTC
CDR3: CASSQDRLAAGVQWAQYF

J: TRBJ1-1
size: many
D: -
V: TRBV20-1
DNA: TGCAGTGCTTCGCGGGGAGAGGAGGTGGCTTTCTTT
CDR3: CSASRGEEVAFF

J: TRBJ2-7
size: many
D: TRBD1
V: TRBV20-1
DNA: TGCAGTGCCCCCCCGTTTAGGGGACAGAAGAGATCCTACGAGCAGTACTTC
CDR3: CSAPPFRGQKRSYEQYF

J: TRBJ2-7
size: -
D: TRBD2
V: TRBV20-1
DNA: TGCAGTGCTAGGCCCGGGACTAGCATCTACGAGCAGTACTTC
CDR3: CSARPGTSIYEQYF

J: TRBJ2-7
size: many
D: -
V: TRBV5-1
DNA: TGCGCCAGCAGCTTGGAAAGACCTTACGAGCAGTACTTC
CDR3: CASSLERPYEQYF

J: TRBJ1-4
size: many
D: -
V: TRBV7-8
DNA: TGTGCCAGCAGCGGGCCGGGGGTTAGGGAAAAACTGTTTTTT
CDR3: CASSGPGVREKLFF

J: TRBJ2-1
size: -
D: TRBD2
V: TRBV2
DNA: TGTGCCAGCAAGGGTCTAGCGGTCTACAATGAGCAGTTCTTC
CDR3: CASKGLAVYNEQFF

J: TRBJ2-1
size: -
D: -
V: TRBV11-2
DNA: TGTGCCAGCACCCGGGGGTTGGCAGAGATTTACAATGAGCAGTTCTTC
CDR3: CASTRGLAEIYNEQFF

J: TRBJ2-7
size: many
D: TRBD1
V: TRBV7-2
DNA: TGTGCCAGCAGCCTCTCGGGACAGTCCTACGAGCAGTACTTC
CDR3: CASSLSGQSYEQYF

J: TRBJ2-7
size: many
D: -
V: TRBV3-1
DNA: TGTGCCAGCAGCCTCCTCATGGGCCTAAACTCTAGAGAGCAGTACTTC
CDR3: CASSLLMGLNSREQYF

J: TRBJ2-5
size: -
D: TRBD1
V: TRBV5-1
DNA: TGCGCCAGCGTCAGTGGGACAGCACAAGAGACCCAGTACTTC
CDR3: CASVSGTAQETQYF

J: TRBJ2-2
size: many
D: -
V: TRBV15
DNA: TGTGCCACCAGCAGAGCACAGGGGAACACCGGGGAGCTGTTTTTT
CDR3: CATSRAQGNTGELFF

J: TRBJ2-7
size: many
D: TRBD1
V: TRBV28
DNA: TGTGCCAGCAGTCCGAGGACAGGGCACTACGAGCAGTACTTC
CDR3: CASSPRTGHYEQYF

J: TRBJ2-7
size: -
D: -
V: TRBV7-6
DNA: TGTGCCAGCAGCTTAGTCTCTAGTACCCACGAGCAGTACTTC
CDR3: CASSLVSSTHEQYF

J: TRBJ1-5
size: -
D: -
V: TRBV12-3/TRBV12-4
DNA: TGTGCCAGCAGTTTAGTTGGGGCCCATCTTCACCCCCAGCATTTT
CDR3: CASSLVGAHLHPQHF

J: TRBJ2-1
size: few
D: -
V: TRBV28
DNA: TGTGCCAGCAGCGACTACTCCTACAATGAGCAGTTCTTC
CDR3: CASSDYSYNEQFF

J: TRBJ1-3
size: many
D: -
V: TRBV20-1
DNA: TGCAGTACCGGGGGGACGGGAAACACCATATATTTT
CDR3: CSTGGTGNTIYF

J: TRBJ2-1
size: many
D: TRBD2
V: TRBV20-1
DNA: TGCAGTGCTAGGAGACTAGCGGGAGGGCCGGATGAGCAGTTCTTC
CDR3: CSARRLAGGPDEQFF

J: TRBJ2-1
size: many
D: TRBD1
V: TRBV29-1
DNA: TGCAGCGTTGAGGGAAAGGGGACAGGGGCGTACAATGAGCAGTTCTTC
CDR3: CSVEGKGTGAYNEQFF

J: TRBJ2-5
size: few
D: TRBD2
V: TRBV30
DNA: TGTGCCTGGAGTGTAATAGCGGGGTCCAAAGAGACCCAGTACTTC
CDR3: CAWSVIAGSKETQYF

J: TRBJ2-5
size: many
D: -
V: TRBV7-9
DNA: TGTGCCAGCAGCTTAGGGACAGAGCAAGAGACCCAGTACTTC
CDR3: CASSLGTEQETQYF

J: TRBJ2-2
size: many
D: -
V: TRBV15
DNA: TGTGCCACCAGCAGATTCGTCGGGCAGGGTACCGGGGAGCTGTTTTTT
CDR3: CATSRFVGQGTGELFF

J: TRBJ1-2
size: many
D: -
V: TRBV6-5
DNA: TGTGCCAGCAGTTACTCGTACAAAACCGGCTATGGCTACACCTTC
CDR3: CASSYSYKTGYGYTF

J: TRBJ2-1
size: many
D: -
V: TRBV15
DNA: TGTGCCACCAGCAGAGATCTCGGGGCTGGTTACAATGAGCAGTTCTTC
CDR3: CATSRDLGAGYNEQFF

J: TRBJ2-7
size: few
D: -
V: TRBV20-1
DNA: TGCAGTGCCACAACCGGGGCGCTAGCCTCCGCCGAGCAGTACTTC
CDR3: CSATTGALASAEQYF

J: TRBJ2-7
size: few
D: -
V: TRBV7-3
DNA: TGTGCCAGCAGCTTAACAGGGACATCAGGAACCTACGAGCAGTACTTC
CDR3: CASSLTGTSGTYEQYF